The TCR beta chain under discussion was sequenced for a study of blood T cells in healthy people across ages. Through a sample-barcoded 5' primer and a J-beta primer mix, a second PCR was run for roughly 7 to 12 cycles. TCRdb used MiXCR to reprocess the 5' RACE reads, holding one entry per CDR3 protein. The sample shows nearly 1 million distinct CDR3 sequences, 51% of them seen only once. Germline-derived CDR1 and CDR2 are MGHRA and YSYEKL. V trimming: 3 bases; J trimming: 11 bases; junction bases outside the gene matches: 16. The CDR3 is made up of 16 amino acids. The sample, 7.5 to 10 milliliters of peripheral blood, was drawn from each donor.

This TCR was sampled from a woman aged 55-75 years in good health. The specimen was blood. The rearrangement links TRBV4-1 to TRBJ2-5; the match to TRBD2 covers 9 bases. CDR3 coding DNA: TGCGCCAGCAGCCAGGCAGCGGGAGGTGGGCACAATGAGCAGTACTTC. Amino acids: CASSQAAGGGHNEQYF.